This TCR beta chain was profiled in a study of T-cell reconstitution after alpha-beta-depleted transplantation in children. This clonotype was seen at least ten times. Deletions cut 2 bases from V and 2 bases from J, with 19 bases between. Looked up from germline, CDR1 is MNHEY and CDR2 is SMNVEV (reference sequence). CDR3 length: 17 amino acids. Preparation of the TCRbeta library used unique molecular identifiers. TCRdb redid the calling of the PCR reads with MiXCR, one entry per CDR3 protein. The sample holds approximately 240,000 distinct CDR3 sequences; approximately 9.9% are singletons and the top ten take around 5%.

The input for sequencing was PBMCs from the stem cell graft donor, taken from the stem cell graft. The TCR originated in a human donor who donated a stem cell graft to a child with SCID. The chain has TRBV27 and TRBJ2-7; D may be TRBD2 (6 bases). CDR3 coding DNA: TGTGCCAGCAGTTTAAAGTATGCCGGGAGAACCCCCTACGAGCAGTACTTC. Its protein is CASSLKYAGRTPYEQYF.